Each of the 17 T cell receptor beta chains below was sequenced from the same sample in a study of cytomegalovirus exposure and HLA in healthy donors. Primers: 60 Vbeta forward and 13 Jbeta reverse. TCRdb keeps only in-frame clones here, not all; method: immunoSEQ multiplex PCR. Listed are some 110,000 clones; over 0.8% falls within the top ten. Source material: PBMCs. These receptors all come from a man aged 18 to 30 in good health and CMV-seronegative.

To note about this clone: In the same sample, other DNA sequences code for this CDR3. The V call is TRBV9, the J call TRBJ2-2, with TRBD2 as a possible D gene (6 bases). The CDR3 extends over 15 amino acids. CDR1 is SGDLS, CDR2 YYNGEE, per germline. V lost 0 bases to trimming and J lost 2 bases, with 8 bases between them. This CDR3 reads CASSVVGGNTGELFF. In DNA form, the CDR3 reads TGTGCCAGCAGCGTAGTGGGGGGTAACACCGGGGAGCTGTTTTTT.

This chain uses TRBV30 with TRBJ2-1; TRBD2 matches at 13 bases. Losses at the gene ends were 3 bases for V and 5 bases for J; bases not matched to a gene: 13. CDR1 GTSNPN and CDR2 SVGIG come from the germline V gene (reference sequence). This CDR3 contains 18 residues. CDR3 amino acids: CAWRTGTSGIPSDNEQFF. CDR3 DNA sequence: TGTGCCTGGAGAACGGGGACTAGCGGGATACCATCCGACAATGAGCAGTTCTTC.

V gene TRBV4-1 combines with J gene TRBJ1-2; 7 bases agree with TRBD1. This CDR3 is 14 amino acids long. The V segment lost 0 bases and the J segment 8 bases; nucleotides outside the gene matches: 6. Per germline, CDR1 MGHRA and CDR2 YSYEKL. The CDR3 nucleotides are TGCGCCAGCAGCCAAGAAGGAGAAGGGGGCGGCTACACCTTC. This encodes CASSQEGEGGGYTF.

The chain employs TRBV5-1 and TRBJ2-7, with a weak D call TRBD1 (5 bases). The germline V and J ends were trimmed by 3 bases and 0 bases, with 13 bases remaining between them. The CDR3 extends over 15 amino acids. The V gene's germline CDR1 is SGHRS and CDR2 YFSETQ. CDR3 amino acids: CASSSAQESSYEQYF. The CDR3 nucleotides read TGCGCCAGCAGCTCTGCACAGGAAAGCTCCTACGAGCAGTACTTC.

The rearrangement joins TRBV18 to TRBJ1-1; D is possibly TRBD1 (6 bases). The CDR3 spans 13 residues. Germline assignment: CDR1 KGHSH and CDR2 LQKENI. Trimming cost V 3 bases and J 11 bases, with 16 bases left between them. The CDR3 DNA reads as TGTGCCAGCTCACCGGGACAAAATTTCCGGGCTTTCTTT. Residues: CASSPGQNFRAFF.

The genes are TRBV2 and TRBJ1-1; D gene ambiguous. Trimming removed 7 bases from V and 0 bases from J, with 9 bases in between. The CDR3 contains 13 residues. CDR1 is SNHLY, CDR2 FYNNEI, per germline. The CDR3 loop reads CASTTALNTEAFF. The CDR3, as DNA: TGTGCCAGCACCACAGCCCTGAACACTGAAGCTTTCTTT.

J is TRBJ2-2 and V is TRBV16; a possible D gene is TRBD1 (5 bases). The length of the CDR3 is 16 residues. CDR1 KGHSY and CDR2 FQNENV come from the germline V gene. Trimming shortened V by 4 bases and J by 2 bases, and 14 bases separated the two germline ends. The CDR3 nucleotides read TGTGCCAGCAGCCCAACAGCAGGGATTAACACCGGGGAGCTGTTTTTT. This codes for CASSPTAGINTGELFF. Full variable domain (missing parts from reference TRBV16 and TRBJ2-2): GEEVAQTPKHLVRGEGQKAKLYCAPIKGHSYVFWYQQVLKNEFKFLISFQNENVFDETGMPKERFSAKCLPNSPCSLEIQATKLEDSAVYFCASSPTAGINTGELFFGEGSRLTVL.

This chain uses TRBV11-1 with TRBJ1-1, with D hard to call. Germline lookup yields CDR1 SGHAT and CDR2 FQDESV (reference sequence). The CDR3 runs 14 residues. V was clipped by 5 bases and J by 4 bases, with 14 bases between them. The CDR3 DNA reads TGTGCCAGCAGCCCGACTAGACTTACCACTGAAGCTTTCTTT. Its protein is CASSPTRLTTEAFF.

The genes are TRBV6-1 and TRBJ2-6; D gene uncertain. The CDR3 consists of 14 residues. CDR1 and CDR2 from the germline V gene are MNHNS and SASEGT. V shed 9 bases and J shed 2 bases, with 11 bases lying between them. In DNA form, the CDR3 reads TGTGCCAGTCACCGGTCCGCTGGGGCCAACGTCCTGACTTTC. This gives the protein CASHRSAGANVLTF.

The chain recombines TRBV5-1 with TRBJ2-5; TRBD2 matches at 14 bases. After removal of 0 bases from V and 7 bases from J, the junction contained 11 bases not matched to a gene. The CDR3 is 18 amino acids. Germline V gene lookup returns CDR1 SGHRS and CDR2 YFSETQ. As DNA, the CDR3 is TGCGCCAGCAGCTTGGGGACTAGCGGGGGGACGGCGTTTTGGACCCAGTACTTC. It codes for CASSLGTSGGTAFWTQYF.

The chain recombines TRBV7-2 with TRBJ2-7; the match to TRBD1 covers 8 bases. Trimming cost V 5 bases and J 3 bases; bases outside gene matches: 9. Per the germline V gene, CDR1 is SGHTA and CDR2 is FQGNSA. This CDR3 has 15 residues. The CDR3 region is CASSHNRGFFYEQYF. CDR3 DNA sequence: TGTGCCAGCAGCCATAACAGGGGGTTTTTCTACGAGCAGTACTTC.

This chain joins TRBV7-9 and TRBJ2-1; TRBD1 agrees at 9 bases. This CDR3 is 16 amino acids long. CDR1 is SEHNR and CDR2 is FQNEAQ in the germline V gene (reference sequence). J was trimmed by 10 bases and V by 4 bases; bases with no gene match: 14. The CDR3 is CASSSGPGTGKWEQFF. Here the CDR3 DNA reads TGTGCCAGCAGCTCCGGTCCCGGGACAGGGAAGTGGGAGCAGTTCTTC.

The chain employs TRBV30 and TRBJ2-3; 8 nucleotides line up with TRBD2. The J segment lost 1 base and the V segment lost 2 bases, leaving 11 bases of the junction unmatched. The CDR3 runs 17 residues. CDR1 is GTSNPN and CDR2 is SVGIG in the germline V gene (reference sequence). The CDR3 DNA follows: TGTGCCTGGAGTCGCCCCCCGGGAGGGTTAGGCACAGATACGCAGTATTTT. It encodes CAWSRPPGGLGTDTQYF.

J is TRBJ1-1 and V is TRBV29-1; D possibly corresponds to TRBD1 (5 bases). V lost 4 bases and J 1 base, leaving 10 bases between the germline ends. Per the germline V gene, CDR1 is SQVTM and CDR2 is ANQGSEA. The CDR3 covers 13 residues. The CDR3 DNA reads TGCAGCGTTGTTGGAGGGGCGAACACTGAAGCTTTCTTT. Translating gives CSVVGGANTEAFF.

V usage is TRBV5-4 and J usage is TRBJ1-1, with D possibly TRBD1 on 6 matching bases. CDR1 SGHNT and CDR2 YYREEE come from the germline V gene (reference sequence). Deletions cut 1 base from V and 6 bases from J, with 13 bases between. This CDR3 is 14 amino acids long. The CDR3 nucleotides read TGTGCCAGCAGCTTGAGGGCAGGGGCCCCTGAAGCTTTCTTT. As protein: CASSLRAGAPEAFF.

This chain connects TRBV7-9 to TRBJ1-1, with 8 bases lining up with TRBD1. This CDR3 has 16 residues. The V and J ends lost 6 bases and 2 bases, in that order; junction bases with no gene match: 11. The V gene's germline CDR1 is SEHNR and CDR2 FQNEAQ (reference sequence). DNA of the CDR3: TGTGCCAGCAGAAAACCCCCCGGACAGGGAAACACTGAAGCTTTCTTT. Encoded protein: CASRKPPGQGNTEAFF.

The rearrangement joins TRBV5-1 to TRBJ1-2; D unclear. The V gene's germline CDR1 is SGHRS and CDR2 YFSETQ. V was pared by 2 bases and J by 6 bases, with 11 bases between. This CDR3 spans 13 amino acids. CDR3 residues: CASSFGVEDGYTF. CDR3 DNA sequence: TGCGCCAGCAGCTTTGGCGTGGAGGATGGCTACACCTTC.